These 9 T cell receptor beta chains were all obtained from the same sample, sequenced in a study of cytomegalovirus exposure and HLA in healthy donors. Method: immunoSEQ multiplex PCR; TCRdb's copy keeps in-frame clones and lacks some. In the table there are approximately 150,000 clones, roughly 86% of which are singletons. Sequencing was done on a sample of PBMCs. The receptors were sampled from a man aged 18 to 29 in good health and CMV-seropositive.

The chain carries TRBV21-1 and TRBJ1-6. TRBV21-1 is assigned pseudogene status. CDR3 length equals 16 residues. CDR3 residues: CASSKDYWEGLSPLHF. The DNA of the CDR3 is TGTGCCAGCAGCAAAGATTATTGGGAGGGGTTGTCACCCCTCCACTTT.

The J gene is TRBJ2-5, the V gene TRBV5-4, with a tentative D call TRBD1 (5 bases). V lost 3 bases to trimming and J lost 2 bases, with 11 bases between them. The CDR3 covers 14 residues. The germline gives CDR1 SGHNT, CDR2 YYREEE (reference sequence). Written as DNA, the CDR3 is TGTGCCAGCAGCTCGACAGACGGTCAAGAGACCCAGTACTTC. Residues: CASSSTDGQETQYF.

J is TRBJ2-7 and V is TRBV5-1; a weak D match, TRBD1 (6 bases). The CDR3 has 16 residues. Trimming stripped 4 bases from V and 6 bases from J, with 23 bases between. Germline CDR1 is SGHRS and CDR2 is YFSETQ. The chain's CDR3 is CASSGNMGLSRGEQYF. The CDR3 DNA reads TGCGCCAGCAGCGGTAATATGGGCCTTAGCAGGGGCGAGCAGTACTTC.

This chain links TRBV12-5 with TRBJ2-7; TRBD1 matches 7 bases. This CDR3 contains 17 residues. Trimming cost V 4 bases and J 3 bases; bases outside gene matches: 15. Germline V gene data show CDR1 as LGHNT and CDR2 as FRNRAP. This chain's CDR3 is CASGSGGTFFGGYEQYF. For the CDR3, the DNA is TGTGCTAGTGGTTCAGGGGGTACCTTCTTTGGGGGCTACGAGCAGTACTTC. Filled out from reference TRBV12-5 and TRBJ2-7, the complete variable domain reads DARVTQTPRHKVTEMGQEVTMRCQPILGHNTVFWYRQTMMQGLELLAYFRNRAPLDDSGMPKDRFSAEMPDATLATLKIQPSEPRDSAVYFCASGSGGTFFGGYEQYFGPGTRLTVT.

The chain employs TRBV2 and TRBJ1-5; D not certain. The germline V gene encodes CDR1 SNHLY and CDR2 FYNNEI. The CDR3 sequence is 15 residues long. V gave up 3 bases and J gave up 3 bases, with 12 bases separating them. CDR3 residues: CASSEGLFTNQPQHF. The CDR3 bases are TGTGCCAGCAGTGAGGGCCTTTTTACCAATCAGCCCCAGCATTTT.

The V gene is TRBV5-1, the J gene TRBJ2-3; D gene ambiguous. From germline, CDR1 is SGHRS and CDR2 YFSETQ. V shed 0 bases and J shed 9 bases, with 23 bases lying between them. The CDR3 extends over 17 amino acids. CDR3 in amino acids: CASSLGFADPATGTQYF. The CDR3 DNA follows: TGCGCCAGCAGCTTGGGCTTCGCAGATCCTGCGACTGGGACGCAGTATTTT.

V and J are TRBV7-6 and TRBJ2-3; weak D call: TRBD2 (5 bases). The CDR3 contains 16 residues. V dropped 1 base and J dropped 4 bases, with 15 bases sitting between them. Per the germline V gene, CDR1 is SGHVS and CDR2 is FNYEAQ. DNA for the CDR3: TGTGCCAGCAGCTTAGAGGCGGGTCCCCGGGCAGATACGCAGTATTTT. It yields the protein CASSLEAGPRADTQYF.

The chain links TRBV18 to TRBJ1-1, with TRBD1 as a possible D gene (6 bases). V lost 2 bases and J lost 3, with 13 bases in between. CDR1 is KGHSH and CDR2 is LQKENI in the germline V gene. The CDR3 consists of 15 residues. CDR3 sequence (DNA): TGTGCCAGCTCACCATTCGGGGGGCAAGACACTGAAGCTTTCTTT. Its translation is CASSPFGGQDTEAFF. The whole variable domain, filled in from reference TRBV18 and TRBJ1-1, reads NAGVMQNPRHLVRRRGQEARLRCSPMKGHSHVYWYRQLPEEGLKFMVYLQKENIIDESGMPKERFSAEFPKEGPSILRIQQVVRGDSAAYFCASSPFGGQDTEAFFGQGTRLTVV.

The CDR3 bases are TGTGCCAGTAGTACCCTGGGCGGGGACTCCTACGAGCAGTACTTC. Protein sequence: CASSTLGGDSYEQYF. The chain links TRBV19 to TRBJ2-7; weak D call: TRBD2 (6 bases). V lost 4 bases to trimming and J lost 0 bases, with 13 bases between them. Germline values: CDR1 LNHDA, CDR2 SQIVND (reference sequence). CDR3 length: 15 amino acids.